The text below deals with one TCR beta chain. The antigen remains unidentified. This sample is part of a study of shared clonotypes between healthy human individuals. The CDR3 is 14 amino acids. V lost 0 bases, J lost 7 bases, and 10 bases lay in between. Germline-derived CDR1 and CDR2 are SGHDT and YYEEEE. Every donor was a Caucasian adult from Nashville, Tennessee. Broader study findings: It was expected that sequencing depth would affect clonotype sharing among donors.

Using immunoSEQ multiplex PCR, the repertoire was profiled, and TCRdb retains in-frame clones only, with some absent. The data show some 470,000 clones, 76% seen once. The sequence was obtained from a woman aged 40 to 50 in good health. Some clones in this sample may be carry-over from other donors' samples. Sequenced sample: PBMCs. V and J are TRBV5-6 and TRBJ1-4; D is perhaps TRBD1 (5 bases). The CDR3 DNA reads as TGTGCCAGCAGCTTGGGGACAACCGTTGAAAAACTGTTTTTT. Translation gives CASSLGTTVEKLFF.